This TCR beta chain was captured by sequencing in a study of blood T cell repertoires in COVID-19. Overall study: Samples representing acute and convalescent COVID-19 were sourced from the United States, Italy and Spain.

TCRdb's copy holds only in-frame clones and misses some; the assay was immunoSEQ multiplex PCR. The top ten clones hold 2% to 2.5% of a sample with 68,000 or so clones, over 70% of them seen once. This receptor was identified in a human donor in a cohort sampled during active COVID-19. Sequencing was done on a sample of peripheral blood.

For the CDR3, the DNA is TGTGCCAGCAGCTTAGAGTCGGGCGAGCAGTACTTC. It specifies CASSLESGEQYF. The gene calls are TRBV11-3 and TRBJ2-7; unclear D gene. The germline V gene has CDR1 SGHNT and CDR2 YENEEA. The CDR3 has 12 amino acids. V was pared by 0 bases and J by 6 bases, with 6 bases between.